Listed below are T cell receptor beta chains from one sample, sequenced in a study of T cells in Graves' hyperthyroidism and ophthalmopathy. TCRdb itself ran the multiplex PCR reads through MiXCR, one entry per CDR3 protein. Of 400,000 or so distinct CDR3 sequences listed, around 15% are singletons. The material sequenced was blood. The receptor set was obtained from a woman aged 55-69 years with Graves' ophthalmopathy. Each CDR3 is given with its conserved first and last residue. D genes are given only for firm matches. The size field is filled for only some rows; it gives once, few, many or a size class.

D gene,clone size,V gene,J gene,CDR3 DNA,CDR3 protein
-,many,TRBV7-6,TRBJ1-3,TGTGCCAGCAGCTTAGCAGGACAGACAGGAAACACCATATATTTT,CASSLAGQTGNTIYF
-,-,TRBV9,TRBJ2-5,TGTGCCAGCAGCGTAGGCCCGAGACAGCAACAAGAGACCCAGTACTTC,CASSVGPRQQQETQYF
-,once,TRBV9,TRBJ2-7,TGTGCCAGCAGCGTAGGCCCCCAGGGAAGTGTTGAGTACTACGAGCAGTACTTC,CASSVGPQGSVEYYEQYF
-,many,TRBV30,TRBJ1-6,TGTGCCTGGAGTGTCCTGGGCAGGAATTCACCCCTCCACTTT,CAWSVLGRNSPLHF
-,many,TRBV5-1,TRBJ2-1,TGCGCCAGCAGCTTTGGGGGAGCGGCATACAATGAGCAGTTCTTC,CASSFGGAAYNEQFF
TRBD1,many,TRBV29-1,TRBJ2-7,TGCAGCGTTGCTCAGGTCGGTGACAGGGGCGGGCAGTACTTC,CSVAQVGDRGGQYF
-,many,TRBV2,TRBJ2-2,TGTGCCAGCAGTGAATTCCCTAGCTTGGGCACCGGGGAGCTGTTTTTT,CASSEFPSLGTGELFF
-,-,TRBV19,TRBJ2-3,TGTGCCAGTAGTCAGGGCTCCCCTATCACAGATACGCAGTATTTT,CASSQGSPITDTQYF
-,-,TRBV9,TRBJ2-7,TGTGCCAGCAGCGTTAGTCAGGAGGGCTCCTACGAGCAGTACTTC,CASSVSQEGSYEQYF
TRBD1,many,TRBV20-1,TRBJ2-3,TGCAGTGCTTCCACTACTACCGGGACAGAAAGCACAGATACGCAGTATTTT,CSASTTTGTESTDTQYF
TRBD2,many,TRBV18,TRBJ2-7,TGTGCCAGCTCGTCGACTAGCGGGAGGACCGAGCAGTACTTC,CASSSTSGRTEQYF
TRBD2,many,TRBV28,TRBJ2-3,TGTGCCAGCAGTTTTCTAGCGGGAGAACCTAGCACAGATACGCAGTATTTT,CASSFLAGEPSTDTQYF
TRBD2,-,TRBV25-1,TRBJ2-7,TGTGCCAGCAGCCGGTCTGAGGGACTAGCGGGACCCTACGAGCAGTACTTC,CASSRSEGLAGPYEQYF
-,many,TRBV11-2,TRBJ1-1,TGTGCCAGCAGCTTAACCGGTACTGAAGCTTTCTTT,CASSLTGTEAFF
TRBD2,-,TRBV27,TRBJ2-1,TGTGCCAGCGGTTCGCGGGAGACTCTCAATGAGCAGTTCTTC,CASGSRETLNEQFF
-,many,TRBV18,TRBJ2-7,TGTGCCAGCTCACCATTAGGCAGGGCCCACGAGCAGTACTTC,CASSPLGRAHEQYF
-,few,TRBV12-5,TRBJ1-1,TGTGCTAGTGGTTTGGTGCTGATACCAGGACAGCCCGAGAACACTGAAGCTTTCTTT,CASGLVLIPGQPENTEAFF
-,few,TRBV12-3/TRBV12-4,TRBJ1-5,TGTGCCAGCAGACTCGCGACAGTGCGCAATCAGCCCCAGCATTTT,CASRLATVRNQPQHF
-,-,TRBV10-3,TRBJ2-1,TGTGCCATCGGGGCTGGCGGGACCTACAATGAGCAGTTCTTC,CAIGAGGTYNEQFF